The subject of this entry is one T cell receptor beta chain. This sample is drawn from a study of T cell repertoires in cytomegalovirus infection. About the study: Matching HLA type, along with CMV infection, was indicated by public TCR beta signatures.

The CDR3 spans 16 residues. Looked up from germline, CDR1 is MNHEY and CDR2 is SVGAGI. V gave up 5 bases and J gave up 2 bases, with 16 bases separating them. One entry per CDR3 protein results from TCRdb running MiXCR on the reads. There are around 530,000 distinct CDR3 sequences in the sample; approximately 26% occur only once, and over 10% lies in the top ten. The clonotype comes from a human donor in good health (CMV status not recorded). Some clones in this sample may be carry-over from other donors' samples. The rearrangement uses TRBV6-5 and TRBJ2-1; TRBD1 is a possible D gene (7 bases). The specimen was PBMCs. The CDR3 coding sequence is TGTGCCAGCAGTCCGATCAGGGGGGACGCCTACAATGAGCAGTTCTTC. Amino acids: CASSPIRGDAYNEQFF.